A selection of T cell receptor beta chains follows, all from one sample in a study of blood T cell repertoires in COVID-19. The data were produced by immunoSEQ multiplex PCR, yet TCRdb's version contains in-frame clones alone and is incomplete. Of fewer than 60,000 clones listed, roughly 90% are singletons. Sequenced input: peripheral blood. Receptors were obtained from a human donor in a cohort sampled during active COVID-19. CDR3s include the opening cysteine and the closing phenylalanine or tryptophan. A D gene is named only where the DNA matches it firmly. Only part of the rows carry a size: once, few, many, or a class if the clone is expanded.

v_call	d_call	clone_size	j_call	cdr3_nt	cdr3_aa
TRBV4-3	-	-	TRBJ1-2	TGCGCCAGCAGCCAAGGTCGGGGGATCTATGGCTACACCTTC	CASSQGRGIYGYTF
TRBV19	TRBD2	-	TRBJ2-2	TGTGCCAGCAGGAGCGGGGGGAGCACCGGGGAGCTGTTTTTT	CASRSGGSTGELFF
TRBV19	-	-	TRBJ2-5	TGTGCCAGTAGTATATTATTCCAAGGGGGATTATCCCAAGAGACCCAGTACTTC	CASSILFQGGLSQETQYF
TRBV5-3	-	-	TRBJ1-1	TGTGCCAGAAGCGTTGGACAACTGAACACTGAAGCTTTCTTT	CARSVGQLNTEAFF
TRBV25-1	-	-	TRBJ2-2	TGTGCCAGCAGCCAGGGGGGTAAGAACACCGGGGAGCTGTTTTTT	CASSQGGKNTGELFF
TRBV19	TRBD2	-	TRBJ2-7	TGTGCCAGTAGTATCACGGGACTAGCGGGGGTATACGAGCAGTACTTC	CASSITGLAGVYEQYF
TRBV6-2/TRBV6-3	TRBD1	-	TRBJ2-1	TGTGCCAGCAGCTGGACAGGCCCCTACAATGAGCAGTTCTTC	CASSWTGPYNEQFF
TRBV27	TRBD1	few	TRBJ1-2	TGTGCCAGCAGTTCACCGGGACAGGGCCTCTATGGCTACACCTTC	CASSSPGQGLYGYTF
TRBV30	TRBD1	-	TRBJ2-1	TGTGCCTCCAGAGTAAACTCCGGGACAGGGGGCAGGGGGCAGTTCTTC	CASRVNSGTGGRGQFF
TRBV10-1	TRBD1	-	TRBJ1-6	TGCGCCAGCAGTGAGGGGACAGGGGAAGGCTCACCCCTCCACTTT	CASSEGTGEGSPLHF
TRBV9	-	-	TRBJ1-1	TGTGCCAGCAGTTATCAGCGGAACACTGAAGCTTTCTTT	CASSYQRNTEAFF
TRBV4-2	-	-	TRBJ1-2	TGTGCCAGCAGCCAACCGAACAGGGACCACTATGGCTACACCTTC	CASSQPNRDHYGYTF
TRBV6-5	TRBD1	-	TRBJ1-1	TGTGCCAGCGTGACAGGGGTGGGGTACACTGAAGCTTTCTTT	CASVTGVGYTEAFF
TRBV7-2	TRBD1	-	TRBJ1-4	TGTGCCAGCAGCTCCCCGGACAGGGGGGTTGAAAAACTGTTTTTT	CASSSPDRGVEKLFF
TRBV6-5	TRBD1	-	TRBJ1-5	TGTGCCAGCAGCCCCGACAGGGGAAAACAGCCCCAGCATTTT	CASSPDRGKQPQHF
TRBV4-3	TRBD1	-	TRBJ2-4	TGCGCCAGCAGCCAGGGGGACAGGCTTGTTTCGAGCATTCAGTACTTC	CASSQGDRLVSSIQYF
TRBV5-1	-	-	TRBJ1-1	TGCGCCAGCAGGGTCGAGGAGGTGAACACTGAAGCTTTCTTT	CASRVEEVNTEAFF
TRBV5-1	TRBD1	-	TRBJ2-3	TGCGCCAGCAGCGTCCTGACAGGGGCCAGCACAGATACGCAGTATTTT	CASSVLTGASTDTQYF
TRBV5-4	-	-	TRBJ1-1	TGTGCCAGCAGCTTGAGTTCGGTTGAAGCTTTCTTT	CASSLSSVEAFF
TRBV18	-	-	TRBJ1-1	TGTGCCAGCTCACCAGCGACAGTGAACACTGAAGCTTTCTTT	CASSPATVNTEAFF
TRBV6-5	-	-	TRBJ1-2	TGTGCCAGCACCTTAGGAGGGGCCTATGGCTACACCTTC	CASTLGGAYGYTF
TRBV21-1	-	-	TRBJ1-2	TGTGCCAGCAACATCTCACTTGACAGGGGTTTAGGCTACACCTTC	CASNISLDRGLGYTF
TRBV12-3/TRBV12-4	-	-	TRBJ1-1	TGTGCCAGCAGGACAGCCATGAACACTGAAGCTTTCTTT	CASRTAMNTEAFF
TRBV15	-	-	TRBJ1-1	TGTGCCACCGAGAATCCAGGCTTGAACACTGAAGCTTTCTTT	CATENPGLNTEAFF
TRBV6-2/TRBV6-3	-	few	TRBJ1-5	TGTGCCAGCAGTAACCCGGGGCCCCAGCATTTT	CASSNPGPQHF
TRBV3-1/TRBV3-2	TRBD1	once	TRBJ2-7	TGTGCCAGCAGCCAAGAGTCTATGGGACAGGCCTATTCCTACGAGCAGTACTTC	CASSQESMGQAYSYEQYF
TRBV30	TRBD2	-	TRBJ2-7	TGTGCCTGGAGTGTACTAGCGGGGGGCGACGAGCAGTACTTC	CAWSVLAGGDEQYF
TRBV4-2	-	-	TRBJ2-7	TGTGCCAGCAGCCAAGCGGGTTGGCAGGGTAGGAGCTCCTACGAGCAGTACTTC	CASSQAGWQGRSSYEQYF
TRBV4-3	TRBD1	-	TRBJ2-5	TGCGCCAGCAGCCAAGATAGGGGACAGTGGGAGACCCAGTACTTC	CASSQDRGQWETQYF
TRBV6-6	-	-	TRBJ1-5	TGTGCCAGCAAATCTGGGGAGGGAAATAGCAATCAGCCCCAGCATTTT	CASKSGEGNSNQPQHF
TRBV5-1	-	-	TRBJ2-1	TGCGCCAGCAGACTAGACAGGGGACTATACAATGAGCAGTTCTTC	CASRLDRGLYNEQFF
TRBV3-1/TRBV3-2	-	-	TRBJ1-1	TGTGCCAGCAGCCAAGGTCTGGCCAACACTGAAGCTTTCTTT	CASSQGLANTEAFF
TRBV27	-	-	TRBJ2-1	TGTGCCAGCAGAACCCTATGGACAGCTTACAATGAGCAGTTCTTC	CASRTLWTAYNEQFF
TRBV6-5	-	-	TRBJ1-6	TGTGCCAGCAGTTCCCGACTACTGACCTATTCACCCCTCCACTTT	CASSSRLLTYSPLHF
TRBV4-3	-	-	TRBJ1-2	TGCGCCAGCAGCCAAGCCCCGGGAGGGGTTGGGTATGGCTACACCTTC	CASSQAPGGVGYGYTF
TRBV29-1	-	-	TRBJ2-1	TGCAGCGTTCAATCGGGGGTTAGTTCCTACAATGAGCAGTTCTTC	CSVQSGVSSYNEQFF
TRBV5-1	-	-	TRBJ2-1	TGCGCCAGCAGCATCGGACAGTACAATGAGCAGTTCTTC	CASSIGQYNEQFF
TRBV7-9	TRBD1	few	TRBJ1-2	TGTGCCAGCAGCCCTGACAGGGCCTACGGCTACACCTTC	CASSPDRAYGYTF
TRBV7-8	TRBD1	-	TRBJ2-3	TGTGCCAGCAGCCTCGACAGGGGGCGGACAGATACGCAGTATTTT	CASSLDRGRTDTQYF
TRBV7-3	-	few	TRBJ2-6	TGTGCCAGCAGCTTAGACCGAGCACTACCCTACTCTGGGGCCAACGTCCTGACTTTC	CASSLDRALPYSGANVLTF
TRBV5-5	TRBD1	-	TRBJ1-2	TGTGCCAGCAGCTCGGGACAGCTGGGGTGGGGCTACACCTTC	CASSSGQLGWGYTF
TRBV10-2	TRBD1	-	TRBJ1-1	TGCGCCAGCAGGCTGGACAGGCTTCTTCCTGAAGCTTTCTTT	CASRLDRLLPEAFF
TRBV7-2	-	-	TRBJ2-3	TGTGCCAGCAGCTTACGGGGAAAGTTTAGCACAGATACGCAGTATTTT	CASSLRGKFSTDTQYF
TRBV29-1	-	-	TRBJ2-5	TGCAGCGTAGGCACAGGGTCGAAAGAGACCCAGTACTTC	CSVGTGSKETQYF
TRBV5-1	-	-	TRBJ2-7	TGCGCCAGCAGATCGACAGCCGCGTCCTACGAGCAGTACTTC	CASRSTAASYEQYF
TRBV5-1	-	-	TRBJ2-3	TGCGCCAGCAGAAAGGGGGTAAGCACAGATACGCAGTATTTT	CASRKGVSTDTQYF
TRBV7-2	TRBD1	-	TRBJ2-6	TGTGCCAGCAGCTTAGTAGGGACAGGGGCTGGGGCCAACGTCCTGACTTTC	CASSLVGTGAGANVLTF
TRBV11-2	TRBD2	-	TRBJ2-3	TGTGCCAGCAGCTTAGCGGGGGGGAAGACAGATACGCAGTATTTT	CASSLAGGKTDTQYF
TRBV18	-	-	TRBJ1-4	TGTGCCAGCTCACTCCCGGGGATAGAAAAACTGTTTTTT	CASSLPGIEKLFF
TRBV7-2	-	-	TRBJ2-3	TGTGCCAGCACCCCTAGCGCCCGCACAGATACGCAGTATTTT	CASTPSARTDTQYF
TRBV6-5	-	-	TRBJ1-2	TGTGCCAGCAGTTACGCGGGCGTCGATGGCTACACCTTC	CASSYAGVDGYTF
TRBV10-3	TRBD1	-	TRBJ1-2	TGTGCCATCAGCGACAGGGGAGGCTACACCTTC	CAISDRGGYTF
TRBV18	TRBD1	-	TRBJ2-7	TGTGCCAGCTCAGGAGGGACAGGATACGAGCAGTACTTC	CASSGGTGYEQYF